This T cell receptor (beta chain) was captured by sequencing in a study of OX40 agonist ivuxolimab in advanced cancers. The assay was immunoSEQ multiplex PCR, and TCRdb's table has in-frame clones only and misses some. The data hold 70,000 to 95,000 clones, with about 90% observed a single time. The sample consisted of CD4+ or CD8+ T cells sorted from blood, taken in a trial of the OX40 agonist ivuxolimab. The receptor was derived from an adult with an advanced solid tumor such as melanoma, head and neck, liver or kidney cancer.

In nucleotides, the CDR3 is TGTGCCAGCAGCTTAGAAGGTGGCACAGATACGCAGTATTTT. Its translation is CASSLEGGTDTQYF. The V gene is TRBV7-3, the J gene TRBJ2-3, with no clear D. In germline, CDR1 is SGHTA, CDR2 FQGTGA. V shed 2 bases and J shed 1 base, with 7 bases lying between them. The length of the CDR3 is 14 residues.